This TCR beta chain is drawn from a study of blood T cell repertoires in COVID-19. Profiling relied on immunoSEQ multiplex PCR, and the TCRdb table lists in-frame clones only, not all of them. The sample comprises roughly 260,000 clones, around 90% of which are singletons, and just over 2.5% rests with the top ten. The clonotype originates from a person aged 18 to 29 with COVID-19, enrolled during active disease. Material for sequencing was peripheral blood.

CDR3 sequence (DNA): TGTGCCAGCAGTGATGAGGGATATCGGTACTTC. Its protein product is CASSDEGYRYF. The chain links TRBV2 to TRBJ2-4; the D gene is possibly TRBD2 (5 bases). Germline V lookup: CDR1 SNHLY, CDR2 FYNNEI. The CDR3 extends over 11 amino acids. V dropped 3 bases and J dropped 15 bases, with 12 bases sitting between them.